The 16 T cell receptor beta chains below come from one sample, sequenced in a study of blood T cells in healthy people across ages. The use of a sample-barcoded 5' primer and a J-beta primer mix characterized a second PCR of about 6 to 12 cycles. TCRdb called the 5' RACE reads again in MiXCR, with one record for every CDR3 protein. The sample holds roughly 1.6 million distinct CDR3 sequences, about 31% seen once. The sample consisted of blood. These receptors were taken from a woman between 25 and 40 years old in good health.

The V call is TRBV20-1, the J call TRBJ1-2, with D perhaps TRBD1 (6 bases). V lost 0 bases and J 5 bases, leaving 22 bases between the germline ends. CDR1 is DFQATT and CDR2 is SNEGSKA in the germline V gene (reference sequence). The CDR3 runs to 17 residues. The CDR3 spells CSARERTKTGWGYGYTF. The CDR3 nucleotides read TGCAGTGCTAGAGAGCGGACAAAAACAGGGTGGGGATATGGCTACACCTTC.

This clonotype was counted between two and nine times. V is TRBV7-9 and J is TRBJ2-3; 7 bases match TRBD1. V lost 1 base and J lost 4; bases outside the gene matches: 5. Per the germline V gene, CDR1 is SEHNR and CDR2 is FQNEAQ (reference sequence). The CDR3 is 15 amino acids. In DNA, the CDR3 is TGTGCCAGCAGCTTAGTTCGACAGGGAGCAGATACGCAGTATTTT. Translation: CASSLVRQGADTQYF.

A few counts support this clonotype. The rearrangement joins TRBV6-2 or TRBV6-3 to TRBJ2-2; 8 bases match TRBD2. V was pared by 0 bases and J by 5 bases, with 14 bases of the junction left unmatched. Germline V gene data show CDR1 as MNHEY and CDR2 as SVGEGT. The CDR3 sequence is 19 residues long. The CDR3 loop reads CASSYSKSGGVVRTGELFF. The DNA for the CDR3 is TGTGCCAGCAGTTACTCGAAATCGGGAGGGGTCGTACGGACCGGGGAGCTGTTTTTT.

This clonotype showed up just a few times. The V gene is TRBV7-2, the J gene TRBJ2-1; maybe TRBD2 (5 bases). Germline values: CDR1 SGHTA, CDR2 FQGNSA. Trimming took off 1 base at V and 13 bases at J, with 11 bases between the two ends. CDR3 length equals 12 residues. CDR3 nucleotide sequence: TGTGCCAGCAGCTTAGAGCGGTCGACCCAGTTCTTC. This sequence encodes CASSLERSTQFF.

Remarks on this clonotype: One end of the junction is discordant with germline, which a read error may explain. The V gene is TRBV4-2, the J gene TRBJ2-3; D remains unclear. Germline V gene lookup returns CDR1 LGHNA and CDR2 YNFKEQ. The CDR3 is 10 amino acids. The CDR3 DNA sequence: TGTGTCAGCAGCCAAGATACGCAGTATTTT. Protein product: CVSSQDTQYF.

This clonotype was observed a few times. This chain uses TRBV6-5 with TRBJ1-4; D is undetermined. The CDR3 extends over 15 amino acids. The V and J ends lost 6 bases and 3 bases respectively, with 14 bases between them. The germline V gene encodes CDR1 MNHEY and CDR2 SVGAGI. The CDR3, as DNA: TGTGCCAGCAGCCCTGGACGGAGTCCTAATGAAAAACTGTTTTTT. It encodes CASSPGRSPNEKLFF.

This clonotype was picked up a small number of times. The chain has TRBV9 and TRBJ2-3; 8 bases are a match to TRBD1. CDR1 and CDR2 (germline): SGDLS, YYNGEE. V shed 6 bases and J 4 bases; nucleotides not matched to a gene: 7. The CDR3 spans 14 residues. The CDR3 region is CASNSGGRADTQYF. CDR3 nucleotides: TGTGCCAGCAACTCAGGGGGCAGGGCAGATACGCAGTATTTT.

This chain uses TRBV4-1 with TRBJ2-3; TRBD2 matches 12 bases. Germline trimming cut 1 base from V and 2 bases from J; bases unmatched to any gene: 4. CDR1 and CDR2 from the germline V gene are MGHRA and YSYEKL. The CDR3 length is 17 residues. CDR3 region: CASSQVLAGGPTDTQYF. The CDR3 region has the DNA TGCGCCAGCAGCCAAGTTCTAGCGGGGGGGCCCACAGATACGCAGTATTTT.

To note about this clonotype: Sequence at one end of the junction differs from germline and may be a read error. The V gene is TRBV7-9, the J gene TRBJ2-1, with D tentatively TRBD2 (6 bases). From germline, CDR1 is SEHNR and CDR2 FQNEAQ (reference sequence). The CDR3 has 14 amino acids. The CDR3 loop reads CASSLAGGYNKQFF. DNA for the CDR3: TGTGCCAGCAGCTTAGCGGGGGGATACAATAAGCAGTTCTTC.

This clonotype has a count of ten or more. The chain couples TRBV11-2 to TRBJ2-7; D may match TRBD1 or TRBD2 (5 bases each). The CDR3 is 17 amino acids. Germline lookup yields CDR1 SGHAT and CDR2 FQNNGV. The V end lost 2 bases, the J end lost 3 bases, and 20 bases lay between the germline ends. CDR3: CASSLPYRDAFRYEQYF. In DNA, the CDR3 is TGTGCCAGCAGCTTACCCTACCGGGACGCCTTCCGCTACGAGCAGTACTTC.

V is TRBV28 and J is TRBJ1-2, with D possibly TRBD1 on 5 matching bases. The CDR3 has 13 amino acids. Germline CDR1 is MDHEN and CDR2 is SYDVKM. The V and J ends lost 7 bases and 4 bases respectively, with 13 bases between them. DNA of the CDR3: TGTGCCAGCACCCCCGGGGCCAGCTATGGCTACACCTTC. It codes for CASTPGASYGYTF.

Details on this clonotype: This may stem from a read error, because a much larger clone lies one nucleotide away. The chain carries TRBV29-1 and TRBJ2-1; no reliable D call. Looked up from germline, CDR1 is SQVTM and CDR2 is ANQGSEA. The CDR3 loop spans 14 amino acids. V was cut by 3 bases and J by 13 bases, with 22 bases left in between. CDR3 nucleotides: TGCAGCGTTGAGGTGGCTACCCTCGGAGAGACCCAGTTCTTC. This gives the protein CSVEVATLGETQFF.

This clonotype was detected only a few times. The CDR3, as DNA: TGCAGTGCTAGATCCGGACCAGGGAATTCACCCCTCCACTTT. Translating it yields CSARSGPGNSPLHF. V is TRBV20-1 and J is TRBJ1-6; weak D call: TRBD1 (5 bases). The CDR3 is made up of 14 amino acids. Per the germline V gene, CDR1 is DFQATT and CDR2 is SNEGSKA (reference sequence). V lost 2 bases and J lost 7, with 12 bases in between.

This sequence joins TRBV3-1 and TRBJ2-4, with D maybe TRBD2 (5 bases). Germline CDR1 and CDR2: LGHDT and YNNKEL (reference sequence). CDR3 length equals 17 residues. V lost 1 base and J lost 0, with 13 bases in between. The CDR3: CASSQGVTGSAKNIQYF. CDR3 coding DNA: TGTGCCAGCAGCCAAGGGGTTACGGGGTCAGCCAAAAACATTCAGTACTTC.

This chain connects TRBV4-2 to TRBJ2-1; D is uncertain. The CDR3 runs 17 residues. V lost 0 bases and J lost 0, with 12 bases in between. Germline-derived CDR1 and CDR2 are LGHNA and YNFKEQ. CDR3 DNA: TGTGCCAGCAGCCAAGATGAGGCAGGTAGCTCCTACAATGAGCAGTTCTTC. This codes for CASSQDEAGSSYNEQFF.

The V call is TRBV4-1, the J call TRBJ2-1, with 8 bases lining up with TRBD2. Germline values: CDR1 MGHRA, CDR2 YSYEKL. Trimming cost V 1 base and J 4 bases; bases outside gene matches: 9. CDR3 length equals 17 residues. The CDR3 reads CASSQVSGGEAYNEQFF. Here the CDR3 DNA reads TGCGCCAGCAGCCAAGTGTCGGGAGGGGAAGCTTACAATGAGCAGTTCTTC.